The text below deals with one T cell receptor beta chain. Antigen specificity is unknown. The data were produced by immunoSEQ multiplex PCR, yet TCRdb's version contains in-frame clones alone and is incomplete. The data show approximately 22,000 clones, roughly 92% seen once. This sample stems from a study of T cell clones after liver transplantation. Overall study: Liver transplant recipients had immunosuppression withdrawal attempted within 2 years. Post-transplant blood was tracked for graft-donor-reactive T cell clones identified in a pre-transplant mixed lymphocyte reaction. Tolerant meant at least one year fully off immunosuppression without liver enzymes above twice normal. Findings of the study overall: Low donor cell numbers restricted donor-reactive repertoire measurement in a couple of subjects.

There are 15 residues in the CDR3. CDR1 and CDR2 (germline): MGHRA, YSYEKL. The V end was cut by 0 bases, the J end by 3 bases, with 12 bases between. The sequencing used CD8+ T cells from blood, collected around 27 months after liver transplant. The chain links TRBV4-1 to TRBJ2-7; D uncertain. The sequence derives from a human patient who received a liver transplant. The graft donor may have contributed some T cells. As DNA, the CDR3 is TGCGCCAGCAGCCAAGATCTAGGGCTATACTACGAGCAGTACTTC. This translates into CASSQDLGLYYEQYF.